These 13 T cell receptor beta chains share one sample of origin, sequenced in a study of shared clonotypes between healthy human individuals. Sequencing used immunoSEQ multiplex PCR; TCRdb keeps in-frame clones, though not all of them. The sample has around 1.6 million clones; under 99% are singletons. The sample comprised naive CD4+ T cells sorted from blood. Indicated subset: CD45RA+ positively selected. Receptor source: a man aged 25 to 45 in good health.

The CDR3 region is CATRHLGGIYGYTF. CDR3 DNA: TGTGCCACCAGACACCTAGGCGGTATCTATGGCTACACCTTC. V usage is TRBV15 and J usage is TRBJ1-2, with no clear D. Between the trimmed V and J ends, which lost 6 bases and 4 bases, there was a span of 15 bases. The germline V gene has CDR1 LNHNV and CDR2 YYDKDF (reference sequence). The CDR3 sequence is 14 residues long.

This chain uses TRBV5-5 with TRBJ2-7; 13 positions agree with TRBD2. Losses at the gene ends were 5 bases for V and 4 bases for J; bases not matched to a gene: 6. The germline gives CDR1 SGHKS, CDR2 YYEKEE (reference sequence). This CDR3 has 15 amino acids. In DNA, the CDR3 is TGTGCCAGCAGTGGACTAGCGGGAGTTTCTTACGAGCAGTACTTC. Its translation: CASSGLAGVSYEQYF.

The chain recombines TRBV5-4 with TRBJ2-1, with TRBD1 matching over 11 bases. This CDR3 has 14 residues. V lost 4 bases and J lost 8; bases outside the gene matches: 5. From germline, CDR1 is SGHNT and CDR2 YYREEE (reference sequence). CDR3 sequence: CASSTRTGGHEQFF. CDR3 DNA: TGTGCCAGCAGCACACGGACAGGGGGCCATGAGCAGTTCTTC.

The chain couples TRBV10-3 to TRBJ2-3, with 7 bases identical to TRBD2. Looked up from germline, CDR1 is ENHRY and CDR2 is SYGVKD. V was clipped by 3 bases and J by 5 bases; unmatched bases: 8. The CDR3 runs 15 residues. CDR3 in amino acids: CAISDSGLVGDTQYF. The CDR3 DNA reads TGTGCCATCAGTGACTCCGGACTAGTGGGAGATACGCAGTATTTT.

The gene calls are TRBV29-1 and TRBJ1-1, with D maybe TRBD1 (6 bases). The CDR3 contains 13 residues. V was trimmed by 7 bases and J by 1 base, leaving 13 bases between them. Per the germline V gene, CDR1 is SQVTM and CDR2 is ANQGSEA. As DNA, the CDR3 is TGCAGCGCCAAGGGACAACAGAACACTGAAGCTTTCTTT. It codes for CSAKGQQNTEAFF.

This chain connects TRBV29-1 to TRBJ2-5; tentatively, D is TRBD1 (5 bases). The germline V gene has CDR1 SQVTM and CDR2 ANQGSEA. V was pared by 7 bases and J by 2 bases, with 11 bases between. CDR3 size: 12 residues. The CDR3 reads CSGGQFQETQYF. The CDR3 bases are TGCAGCGGTGGACAATTTCAAGAGACCCAGTACTTC.

V and J are TRBV5-1 and TRBJ2-1; D is ambiguous. The length of the CDR3 is 14 residues. With 0 bases removed from V and 9 bases from J, the gap between germline ends came to 13 bases. Germline lookup yields CDR1 SGHRS and CDR2 YFSETQ. The CDR3 DNA reads TGCGCCAGCAGCTTGGGCGACTTCGAAGGTGAGCAGTTCTTC. Protein product: CASSLGDFEGEQFF.

V and J are TRBV6-5 and TRBJ2-1; 9 positions agree with TRBD1. The V and J ends lost 1 base and 6 bases, in that order; junction bases with no gene match: 4. CDR3 length: 15 residues. Per the germline V gene, CDR1 is MNHEY and CDR2 is SVGAGI. DNA for the CDR3: TGTGCCAGCAGTTACTTGGGACAGGGTTCCAATGAGCAGTTCTTC. This gives the protein CASSYLGQGSNEQFF.

The gene calls are TRBV27 and TRBJ2-7; possible D gene TRBD2, 5 bases. V was clipped by 1 base and J by 0 bases, with 10 bases between them. Per germline, CDR1 MNHEY and CDR2 SMNVEV (reference sequence). The CDR3 loop spans 15 amino acids. Here the CDR3 reads CASSLFGIHSYEQYF. The CDR3 nucleotides are TGTGCCAGCAGTTTATTCGGGATACACTCCTACGAGCAGTACTTC.

V is TRBV18 and J is TRBJ2-3; D is ambiguous. CDR1 is KGHSH, CDR2 LQKENI, per germline. This CDR3 region has 14 residues. V was clipped by 1 base and J by 0 bases, with 5 bases between them. CDR3 nucleotide sequence: TGTGCCAGCTCACCACTTCACAGCACAGATACGCAGTATTTT. Its translation is CASSPLHSTDTQYF.

As DNA, the CDR3 is TGTGCCAGTAGTATTTCGGGGGATCAGCCCCAGCATTTT. It specifies CASSISGDQPQHF. The chain recombines TRBV19 with TRBJ1-5; D possibly corresponds to TRBD1 (5 bases). CDR1 LNHDA and CDR2 SQIVND come from the germline V gene (reference sequence). This CDR3 region has 13 residues. V was trimmed by 3 bases and J by 5 bases, leaving 8 bases between them.

The chain couples TRBV27 to TRBJ1-5; perhaps TRBD1 as D (5 bases). This CDR3 spans 14 amino acids. The V gene lost 2 bases and the J gene lost 2 bases, with 7 bases spanning the gap. From germline, CDR1 is MNHEY and CDR2 SMNVEV (reference sequence). CDR3 in amino acids: CASSLTTGNQPQHF. CDR3 nucleotide sequence: TGTGCCAGCAGTTTAACGACAGGCAATCAGCCCCAGCATTTT.

This rearrangement joins TRBV7-6 to TRBJ1-1; TRBD1 matches at 9 bases. The CDR3 is made up of 15 amino acids. Germline V gene data show CDR1 as SGHVS and CDR2 as FNYEAQ. Losses at the gene ends were 5 bases for V and 3 bases for J; bases not matched to a gene: 7. Here the CDR3 DNA reads TGTGCCAGCAGCAGGGGACAGGGACATGACACTGAAGCTTTCTTT. This sequence encodes CASSRGQGHDTEAFF.